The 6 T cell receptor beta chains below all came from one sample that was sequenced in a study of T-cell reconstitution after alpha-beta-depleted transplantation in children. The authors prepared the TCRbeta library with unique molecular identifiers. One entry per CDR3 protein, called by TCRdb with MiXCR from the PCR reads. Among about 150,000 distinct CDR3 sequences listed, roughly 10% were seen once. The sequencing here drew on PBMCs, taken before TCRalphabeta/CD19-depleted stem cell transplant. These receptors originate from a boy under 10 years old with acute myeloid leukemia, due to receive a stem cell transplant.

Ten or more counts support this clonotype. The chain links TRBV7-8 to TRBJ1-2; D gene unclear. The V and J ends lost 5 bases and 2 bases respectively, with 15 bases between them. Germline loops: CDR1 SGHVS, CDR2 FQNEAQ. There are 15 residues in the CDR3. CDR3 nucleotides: TGTGCCAGCAGCCCTGACCCCGGGCGGAACTATGGCTACACCTTC. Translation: CASSPDPGRNYGYTF.

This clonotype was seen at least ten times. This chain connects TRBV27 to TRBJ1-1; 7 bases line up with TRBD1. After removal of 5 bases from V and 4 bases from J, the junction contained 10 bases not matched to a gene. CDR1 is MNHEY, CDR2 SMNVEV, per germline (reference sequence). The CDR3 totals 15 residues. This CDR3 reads CASSTQPQGTTEAFF. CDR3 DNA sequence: TGTGCCAGCAGTACCCAACCACAGGGGACCACTGAAGCTTTCTTT.

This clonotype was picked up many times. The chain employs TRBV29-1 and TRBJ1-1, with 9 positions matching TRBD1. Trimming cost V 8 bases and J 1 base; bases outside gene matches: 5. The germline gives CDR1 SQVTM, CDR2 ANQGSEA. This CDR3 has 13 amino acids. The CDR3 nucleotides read TGCAGCTCCGCGGACAGGGGGAACACTGAAGCTTTCTTT. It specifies CSSADRGNTEAFF. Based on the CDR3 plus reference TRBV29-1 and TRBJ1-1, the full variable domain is SAVISQKPSRDICQRGTSLTIQCQVDSQVTMMFWYRQQPGQSLTLIATANQGSEATYESGFVIDKFPISRPNLTFSTLTVSNMSPEDSSIYLCSSADRGNTEAFFGQGTRLTVV.

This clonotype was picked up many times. CDR3 amino acids: CASSLGTSGNNEQFF. The CDR3 bases are TGCGCCAGCAGCTTGGGGACTAGCGGGAACAATGAGCAGTTCTTC. This chain connects TRBV5-1 to TRBJ2-1; 12 bases line up with TRBD2. Germline loops: CDR1 SGHRS, CDR2 YFSETQ. The CDR3 is 15 amino acids. J was trimmed by 5 bases and V by 0 bases; bases with no gene match: 0.

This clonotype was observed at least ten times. The CDR3 sequence is CASSEKLWTSGNEQFF. The CDR3 DNA reads as TGTGCCAGCAGTGAAAAGTTGTGGACTAGCGGGAATGAGCAGTTCTTC. The chain couples TRBV6-1 to TRBJ2-1; 11 bases align to TRBD2. CDR3 length: 16 amino acids. CDR1 and CDR2 (germline): MNHNS, SASEGT. V lost 2 bases and J lost 7; bases outside the gene matches: 7.

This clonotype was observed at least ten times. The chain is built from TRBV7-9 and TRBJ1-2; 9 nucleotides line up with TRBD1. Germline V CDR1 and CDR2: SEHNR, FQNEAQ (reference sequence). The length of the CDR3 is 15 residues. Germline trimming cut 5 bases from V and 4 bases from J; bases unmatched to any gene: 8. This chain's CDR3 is CASSETGGEAYGYTF. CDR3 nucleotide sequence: TGTGCCAGCAGCGAAACAGGGGGCGAGGCCTATGGCTACACCTTC. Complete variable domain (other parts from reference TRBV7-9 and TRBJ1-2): DTGVSQNPRHKITKRGQNVTFRCDPISEHNRLYWYRQTLGQGPEFLTYFQNEAQLEKSRLLSDRFSAERPKGSFSTLEIQRTEQGDSAMYLCASSETGGEAYGYTFGSGTRLTVV.